This T cell receptor beta chain was captured by sequencing in a study of blood T cell repertoires in COVID-19. The wider study: The United States, Italy and Spain were the sources of the acute and convalescent COVID-19 samples. T cells, B-cell-depleted T cells, or PBMCs provided the cDNA or gDNA that served as material.

Per the authors' pipeline: Counts of nucleated cells, estimated from reference gene primer amplification, were obtained. Profiling relied on immunoSEQ multiplex PCR, and the TCRdb table lists in-frame clones only, not all of them. The D gene and trimming were derived from the DNA, and the V and J assignments and clone size from that table. The data contain a few hundred thousand clones, under 90% of them singletons. CDR1 is SNHLY, CDR2 FYNNEI, per germline. CDR3 length equals 15 residues. Trimming removed 4 bases at V and 0 bases at J, with 10 bases between. This TCR was sampled from a woman between 18 and 29 years old with acute or convalescent COVID-19. This chain links TRBV2 with TRBJ1-3; D unresolved. Sequencing was carried out using peripheral blood. CDR3 residues: CASSGPVPSGNTIYF. The CDR3, as DNA: TGTGCCAGCAGTGGTCCAGTCCCCTCTGGAAACACCATATATTTT.